This is a list of T cell receptor beta chains from one sample in a study of blood T cell repertoires in COVID-19. The protocol was immunoSEQ multiplex PCR, while the TCRdb copy is restricted to in-frame clones and leaves out a portion. In the table there are about 250,000 clones, 84% of which are singletons. The sequencing sample was made of peripheral blood. The receptors derive from a woman in her thirties or forties who had recovered from COVID-19. The CDR3 runs from the conserved cysteine through the conserved F or W. A D gene is named only where the DNA matches it firmly. Clone size is not always given. Where it is, it says once, few, many or a class for expanded clones.

abundance: NA; len: 14; v_gene: TRBV19; j_gene: TRBJ2-7; d_gene: TRBD1; CDR3nt: TGTGCCAGTAGTATAGCAACAGGGGGCTACGAGCAGTACTTC; CDR3aa: CASSIATGGYEQYF
abundance: NA; len: 15; v_gene: TRBV6-5; j_gene: TRBJ2-3; d_gene: NA; CDR3nt: TGTGCCAGCAGAGGGGGGGACCTTAGCACAGATACGCAGTATTTT; CDR3aa: CASRGGDLSTDTQYF
abundance: few; len: 13; v_gene: TRBV10-3; j_gene: TRBJ2-5; d_gene: NA; CDR3nt: TGTGCCATCAGTGACAGGGGCCAAGAGACCCAGTACTTC; CDR3aa: CAISDRGQETQYF
abundance: NA; len: 15; v_gene: TRBV24-1; j_gene: TRBJ2-3; d_gene: TRBD1; CDR3nt: TGTGCCACCAGTGAACTTGGGACAGTTGCAGATACGCAGTATTTT; CDR3aa: CATSELGTVADTQYF
abundance: once; len: 17; v_gene: TRBV27; j_gene: TRBJ1-4; d_gene: NA; CDR3nt: TGTGCCAGCAGTTTATTTGGGGGGGACGCAACTAATGAAAAACTGTTTTTT; CDR3aa: CASSLFGGDATNEKLFF
abundance: NA; len: 13; v_gene: TRBV12-3/TRBV12-4; j_gene: TRBJ1-6; d_gene: NA; CDR3nt: TGTGCCAGCAGTTTAACAGATAATTCACCCCTCCACTTT; CDR3aa: CASSLTDNSPLHF
abundance: NA; len: 13; v_gene: TRBV5-4; j_gene: TRBJ1-5; d_gene: NA; CDR3nt: TGTGCCAGCAGCTTGGGTGAGAATCAGCCCCAGCATTTT; CDR3aa: CASSLGENQPQHF
abundance: NA; len: 14; v_gene: TRBV9; j_gene: TRBJ1-1; d_gene: TRBD1; CDR3nt: TGTGCCAGCAGCGTAGGACAGGGAGGAGGTGAAGCTTTCTTT; CDR3aa: CASSVGQGGGEAFF
abundance: NA; len: 13; v_gene: TRBV19; j_gene: TRBJ1-2; d_gene: TRBD1; CDR3nt: TGTGCCAGTAGTGAAGGACAGGGGGGCGGCTACACCTTC; CDR3aa: CASSEGQGGGYTF
abundance: NA; len: 17; v_gene: TRBV27; j_gene: TRBJ2-1; d_gene: TRBD2; CDR3nt: TGTGCCAGCAGTTCAAGACTCAGCGGGGTCAGGGACAATGAGCAGTTCTTC; CDR3aa: CASSSRLSGVRDNEQFF
abundance: NA; len: 13; v_gene: TRBV10-3; j_gene: TRBJ2-3; d_gene: NA; CDR3nt: TGTGCCATCAGGGGAGTACAAACAGATACGCAGTATTTT; CDR3aa: CAIRGVQTDTQYF
abundance: NA; len: 15; v_gene: TRBV3-1/TRBV3-2; j_gene: TRBJ1-2; d_gene: TRBD1; CDR3nt: TGTGCCAGCAGCCAGCCGGGACAGGGGAACTATGGCTACACCTTC; CDR3aa: CASSQPGQGNYGYTF
abundance: NA; len: 16; v_gene: TRBV5-1; j_gene: TRBJ2-4; d_gene: TRBD1; CDR3nt: TGCGCCAGCAGCCTAGGGACAGAACTAGCCAAAAACATTCAGTACTTC; CDR3aa: CASSLGTELAKNIQYF
abundance: NA; len: 15; v_gene: TRBV5-1; j_gene: TRBJ2-7; d_gene: TRBD1; CDR3nt: TGCGCCAGCAGCTTGGCGCAGGGGGTGTCCTACGAGCAGTACTTC; CDR3aa: CASSLAQGVSYEQYF
abundance: NA; len: 15; v_gene: TRBV6-1; j_gene: TRBJ2-7; d_gene: NA; CDR3nt: TGTGCCAGCAGTGAGTCGGGACATCCCACTCACGAGCAGTACTTC; CDR3aa: CASSESGHPTHEQYF
abundance: once; len: 12; v_gene: TRBV28; j_gene: TRBJ1-3; d_gene: NA; CDR3nt: TGTGCCAGCGGAGTTGGAGGAAACACCATATATTTT; CDR3aa: CASGVGGNTIYF